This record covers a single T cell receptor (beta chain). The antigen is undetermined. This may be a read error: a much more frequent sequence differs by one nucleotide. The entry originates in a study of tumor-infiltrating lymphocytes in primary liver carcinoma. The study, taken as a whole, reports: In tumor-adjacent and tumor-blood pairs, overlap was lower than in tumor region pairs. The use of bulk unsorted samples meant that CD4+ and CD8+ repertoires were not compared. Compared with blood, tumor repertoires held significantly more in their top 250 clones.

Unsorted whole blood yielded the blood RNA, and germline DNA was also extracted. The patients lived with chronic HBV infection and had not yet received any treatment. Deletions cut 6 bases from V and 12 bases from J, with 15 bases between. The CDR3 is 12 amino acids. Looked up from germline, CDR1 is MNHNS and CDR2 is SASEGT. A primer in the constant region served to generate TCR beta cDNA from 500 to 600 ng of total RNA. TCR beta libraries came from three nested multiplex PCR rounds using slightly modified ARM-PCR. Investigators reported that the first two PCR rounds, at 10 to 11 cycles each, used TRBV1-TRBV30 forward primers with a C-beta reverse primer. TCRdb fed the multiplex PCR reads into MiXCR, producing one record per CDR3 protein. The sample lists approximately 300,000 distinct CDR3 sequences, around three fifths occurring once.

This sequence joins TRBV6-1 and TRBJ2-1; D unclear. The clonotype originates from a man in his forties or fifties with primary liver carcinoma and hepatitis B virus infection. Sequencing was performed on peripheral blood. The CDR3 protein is CASSPSIGVQFF. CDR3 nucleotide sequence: TGTGCCAGCAGCCCCAGTATTGGTGTGCAGTTCTTC.